The rows below give T cell receptor beta chains drawn from one sample of a study of cytomegalovirus exposure and HLA in healthy donors. Measured with immunoSEQ multiplex PCR; TCRdb has only the in-frame clones, and not every one. The sample carries about 180,000 clones, around 80% recorded once. What was sequenced was PBMCs. Receptors originate from a woman between 25 and 40 years old in good health and CMV-seropositive. Each CDR3 is given with its conserved first and last residue. Each record gives: D gene, V gene, clone size, J gene, CDR3 DNA, CDR3 protein. D genes are given only for firm matches. Size is omitted from some rows. Given values are once, few, many or a class for expanded clones.

>NA|TRBV5-1|NA|TRBJ1-3
TGCGCCAGCAGCTTGGAGTCAGTGACTGGAAACACCATATATTTT
CASSLESVTGNTIYF
>NA|TRBV19|NA|TRBJ1-1
TGTGCCAGTAGTATGGCGAGGGGGGGCCCTGAAGCTTTCTTT
CASSMARGGPEAFF
>NA|TRBV30|NA|TRBJ1-2
TGTGCCTGGAGCCCTCCCTATGGCTACACCTTC
CAWSPPYGYTF
>TRBD1|TRBV5-1|NA|TRBJ2-3
TGCGCCAGCAGCTTGGCGACAGGGGGAGGCACAGATACGCAGTATTTT
CASSLATGGGTDTQYF
>NA|TRBV9|NA|TRBJ1-3
TGTGCCAGCAGCGGCGGACCCCAGGGTCCTGGAAACGCCATATATTTT
CASSGGPQGPGNAIYF
>TRBD1|TRBV4-2|few|TRBJ2-1
TGTGCCAGCAGCCAAGATCTCCTGGGACAGAGAATCGGGAATGAGCAGTTCTTC
CASSQDLLGQRIGNEQFF
>NA|TRBV6-1|once|TRBJ2-3
TGTGCCAGCAGTGAAAGTAAGGGGGATACGCAGTATTTT
CASSESKGDTQYF
>TRBD1|TRBV6-5|NA|TRBJ2-1
TGTGCCAGCCAGGGGGCGTACAATGAGCAGTTCTTC
CASQGAYNEQFF
>NA|TRBV5-1|once|TRBJ2-5
TGCGCCAGCAGCCAATATAGCGCAGAGACCCAGTACTTC
CASSQYSAETQYF
>NA|TRBV6-6|NA|TRBJ2-1
TGTGCCAGCAGTTCAGAGGGACTCCCCCGAAATGAGCAGTTCTTC
CASSSEGLPRNEQFF
>NA|TRBV14|NA|TRBJ1-2
TGTGCCAGCAGCCAAGCCGCCGGTACAGCCAAAACTAACTATGGCTACACCTTC
CASSQAAGTAKTNYGYTF
>TRBD2|TRBV28|NA|TRBJ2-3
TGTGCCAGCCTAGCGGGAGAGTTAGGGTCAGTAGATACGCAGTATTTT
CASLAGELGSVDTQYF
>NA|TRBV9|NA|TRBJ2-6
TGTGCCAGCAGCGTAGGACAGGCCCAGTGGGCCAACGTCCTGACTTTC
CASSVGQAQWANVLTF
>TRBD1|TRBV2|once|TRBJ2-5
TGTGCCAGCAGTGAGGGGACAGGGTTGCCAGAGACCCAGTACTTC
CASSEGTGLPETQYF
>TRBD2|TRBV2|NA|TRBJ2-7
TGTGCCAGCACTTGGCTAGCGGGAGGGAAGGGCTACGAGCAGTACTTC
CASTWLAGGKGYEQYF
>NA|TRBV29-1|NA|TRBJ2-7
TGCAGCGTTGAAGATCAGGGTTGCGAGGCGGGGGAGCAGTACTTC
CSVEDQGCEAGEQYF
>TRBD2|TRBV7-6|NA|TRBJ2-1
TGTGCCAGCAGCTCCCCGCGTGGGGGACTAGCGGGAGGGCCCTACAATGAGCAGTTCTTC
CASSSPRGGLAGGPYNEQFF
>NA|TRBV10-3|NA|TRBJ2-7
TGTGCCACCACCTCCTCCCGAGATAACTACGAGCAGTACTTC
CATTSSRDNYEQYF